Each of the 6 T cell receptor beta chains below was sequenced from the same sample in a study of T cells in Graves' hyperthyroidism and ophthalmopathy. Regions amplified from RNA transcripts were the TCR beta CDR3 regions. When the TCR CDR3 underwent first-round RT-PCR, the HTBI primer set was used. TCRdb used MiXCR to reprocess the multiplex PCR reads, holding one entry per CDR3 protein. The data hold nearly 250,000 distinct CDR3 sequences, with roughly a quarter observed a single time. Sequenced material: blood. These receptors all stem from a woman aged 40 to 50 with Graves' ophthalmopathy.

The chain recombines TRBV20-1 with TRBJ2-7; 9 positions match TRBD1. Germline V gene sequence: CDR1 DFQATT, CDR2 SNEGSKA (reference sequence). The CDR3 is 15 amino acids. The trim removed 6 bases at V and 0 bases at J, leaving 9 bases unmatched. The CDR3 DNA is TGCAGTGCCATTAACCGGGACAGGGCCTCCTACGAGCAGTACTTC. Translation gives CSAINRDRASYEQYF.

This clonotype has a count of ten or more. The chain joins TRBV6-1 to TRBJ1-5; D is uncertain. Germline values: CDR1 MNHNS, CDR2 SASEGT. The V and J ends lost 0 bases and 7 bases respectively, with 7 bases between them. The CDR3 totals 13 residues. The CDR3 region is CASSEAVAQPQHF. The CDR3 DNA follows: TGTGCCAGCAGTGAAGCGGTAGCACAGCCCCAGCATTTT.

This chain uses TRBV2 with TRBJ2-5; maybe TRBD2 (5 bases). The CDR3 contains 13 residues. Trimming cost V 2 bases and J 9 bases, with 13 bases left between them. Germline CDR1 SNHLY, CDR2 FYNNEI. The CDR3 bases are TGTGCCAGCAGTGAATCTGCGGGTGGGGCCCAGTACTTC. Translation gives CASSESAGGAQYF.

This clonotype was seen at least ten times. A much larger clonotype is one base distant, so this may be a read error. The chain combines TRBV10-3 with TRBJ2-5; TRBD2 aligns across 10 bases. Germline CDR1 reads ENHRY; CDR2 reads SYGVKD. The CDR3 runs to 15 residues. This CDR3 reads CAVSEGSGRAGTQYF. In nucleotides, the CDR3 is TGTGCCGTCAGTGAGGGAAGCGGGAGGGCCGGTACCCAGTACTTC.

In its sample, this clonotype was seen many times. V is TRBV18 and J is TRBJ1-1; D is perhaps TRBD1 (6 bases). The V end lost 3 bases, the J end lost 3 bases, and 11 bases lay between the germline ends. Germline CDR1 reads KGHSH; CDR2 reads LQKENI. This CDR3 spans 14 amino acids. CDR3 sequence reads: CASSPAQGYTEAFF. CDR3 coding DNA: TGTGCCAGCTCACCCGCACAGGGTTACACTGAAGCTTTCTTT. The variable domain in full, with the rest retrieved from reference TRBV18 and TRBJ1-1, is NAGVMQNPRHLVRRRGQEARLRCSPMKGHSHVYWYRQLPEEGLKFMVYLQKENIIDESGMPKERFSAEFPKEGPSILRIQQVVRGDSAAYFCASSPAQGYTEAFFGQGTRLTVV.

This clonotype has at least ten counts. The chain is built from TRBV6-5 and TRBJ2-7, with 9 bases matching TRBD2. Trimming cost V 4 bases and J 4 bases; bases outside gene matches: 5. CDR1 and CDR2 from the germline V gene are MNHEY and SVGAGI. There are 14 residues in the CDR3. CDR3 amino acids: CASSFAGGPYEQYF. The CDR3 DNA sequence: TGTGCCAGCAGTTTCGCGGGAGGGCCTTACGAGCAGTACTTC.